The 7 T cell receptor beta chains given below trace back to one sample, sequenced in a study of T-cell memory formation after mild COVID-19. TCRdb independently ran MiXCR on the 5' RACE reads; one entry per CDR3 protein. Of about 560,000 distinct CDR3 sequences in the sample, approximately 21% are singletons; the top ten hold about 8.4%. Sequencing was carried out using PBMCs or a T cell subset sorted from them (not recorded which). Receptors originate from an adult woman who had mild COVID-19 (a few samples of this study predate the infection). Cell type and time point are not known.

This chain links TRBV2 with TRBJ1-6; tentative D call: TRBD1 (6 bases). This CDR3 region has 12 residues. Between the trimmed V and J ends, which lost 6 bases and 13 bases, there was a span of 13 bases. Germline V lookup: CDR1 SNHLY, CDR2 FYNNEI. The CDR3 coding sequence is TGTGCCAGCAGCGCGCACACAGGGCCCCTCCACTTT. This gives the protein CASSAHTGPLHF.

The chain couples TRBV10-2 to TRBJ2-3; the D gene is possibly TRBD1 (5 bases). V lost 5 bases, J lost 9 bases, and 9 bases lay in between. CDR3 length: 11 residues. Germline assignment: CDR1 WSHSY and CDR2 SAAADI. CDR3 protein: CASSSTGTQYF. The CDR3 nucleotides are TGCGCCAGCAGTAGTACAGGAACGCAGTATTTT.

V gene TRBV4-2 combines with J gene TRBJ2-7; 9 nucleotides match TRBD2. V shed 1 base and J 2 bases; nucleotides not matched to a gene: 9. Germline CDR1 is LGHNA and CDR2 is YNFKEQ. This CDR3 spans 17 amino acids. The CDR3 nucleotides read TGTGCCAGCAGCCAAGGCGGACTCGGACTAGCGACCTACGAGCAGTACTTC. The encoded protein is CASSQGGLGLATYEQYF.

The rearrangement uses TRBV4-1 and TRBJ1-2; D gene unclear. Germline CDR1 and CDR2: MGHRA and YSYEKL. The V end lost 4 bases, the J end lost 3 bases, and 12 bases lay between the germline ends. This CDR3 region has 14 residues. The CDR3 loop reads CASSRARRDYGYTF. CDR3 coding DNA: TGCGCCAGCAGCCGTGCGAGAAGAGACTATGGCTACACCTTC.

This clonotype appeared a few times. J is TRBJ2-1 and V is TRBV5-6, with 16 bases identical to TRBD2. Germline CDR1 is SGHDT and CDR2 is YYEEEE. The V gene end was trimmed by 3 bases and the J gene end by 8 bases; junction bases not matched to a gene: 11. The CDR3 runs 18 residues. CDR3 sequence: CASSSPGLAGGPLYEQFF. The DNA for the CDR3 is TGTGCCAGCAGCTCCCCGGGACTAGCGGGGGGGCCTCTCTATGAGCAGTTCTTC.

This clonotype was observed a few times. V gene TRBV5-1 combines with J gene TRBJ2-3; perhaps D is TRBD1 or TRBD2 (5 bases each). The V end was cut by 9 bases, the J end by 6 bases, with 23 bases between. The CDR3 extends over 15 amino acids. Germline CDR1 is SGHRS and CDR2 is YFSETQ. CDR3 DNA: TGCGCCACCTCGACCGGGACCCACCCCCGGGATACGCAGTATTTT. Translating gives CATSTGTHPRDTQYF.

A note on this clonotype: The junction and the germline gene differ at one end; a read error may be behind it. The chain links TRBV5-6 to TRBJ2-1, with D possibly called TRBD1 or TRBD2 (5 bases each). The CDR3 runs to 12 residues. CDR1 and CDR2 from the germline V gene are SGHDT and YYEEEE. The CDR3 region is CASSPAAGPREF. CDR3 nucleotide sequence: TGTGCCAGCAGCCCGGCGGCAGGGCCTCGGGAATTC.